A single sample is the source of the 30 T cell receptor beta chains below, sequenced in a study of OX40 agonist ivuxolimab in advanced cancers. Data came from immunoSEQ multiplex PCR; TCRdb stores just in-frame clones and leaves some out. The sample shows approximately 70,000 clones, approximately 90% of them seen only once. This specimen was CD4+ or CD8+ T cells sorted from blood, taken in a trial of the OX40 agonist ivuxolimab. The source is an adult with an advanced solid tumor such as melanoma, head and neck, liver or kidney cancer.

The chain joins TRBV5-1 to TRBJ2-3; 8 bases fit TRBD2. The trim removed 8 bases at V and 0 bases at J, leaving 2 bases unmatched. Germline V gene data show CDR1 as SGHRS and CDR2 as YFSETQ. The CDR3 length is 13 residues. As DNA, the CDR3 is TGCGCCAGTTCTAGCGGGAGCACAGATACGCAGTATTTT. Encoded protein: CASSSGSTDTQYF.

V usage is TRBV10-3 and J usage is TRBJ2-3; the D is unclear. The germline V and J ends were trimmed by 6 bases and 10 bases, with 17 bases remaining between them. Germline-derived CDR1 and CDR2 are ENHRY and SYGVKD. The CDR3 sequence is 13 residues long. CDR3 bases: TGTGCCATCAGCGCCCTCGGCGGTAGATCGCAGTATTTT. It yields the protein CAISALGGRSQYF.

The rearrangement uses TRBV19 and TRBJ2-3; D possibly matches TRBD1 or TRBD2 (5 bases each). The V gene's germline CDR1 is LNHDA and CDR2 SQIVND (reference sequence). V was pared by 4 bases and J by 0 bases, with 5 bases between. The CDR3 has 13 amino acids. CDR3: CASSRDSTDTQYF. In DNA, the CDR3 is TGTGCCAGTAGTAGGGACAGCACAGATACGCAGTATTTT.

This sequence joins TRBV4-1 and TRBJ2-1; 12 nucleotides agree with TRBD2. Trimming took 3 bases from V and 10 from J; bases not matched to a gene: 10. The V gene's germline CDR1 is MGHRA and CDR2 YSYEKL. CDR3 size: 16 residues. Here the CDR3 reads CASSHVASGRAWEQFF. In nucleotides, the CDR3 is TGCGCCAGCAGCCACGTCGCTAGCGGGAGGGCCTGGGAGCAGTTCTTC.

The rearrangement uses TRBV6-6 and TRBJ2-3; 10 positions match TRBD1. The CDR3 covers 15 residues. V was pared by 5 bases and J by 6 bases, with 8 bases of the junction left unmatched. From germline, CDR1 is MNHNY and CDR2 SVGAGI (reference sequence). The CDR3 DNA reads TGTGCCAGCAGTCCCCGGGACAGGGGTGCGGATACGCAGTATTTT. Amino acids: CASSPRDRGADTQYF.

The V and J genes are TRBV21-1 and TRBJ1-2. TRBV21-1 is designated a pseudogene. The CDR3 is made up of 15 amino acids. Here the CDR3 DNA reads TGTGCCAGCAGCAAAGCGGGGATAAGTAACTATGGCTACACCTTC. Translating it yields CASSKAGISNYGYTF.

The V call is TRBV19, the J call TRBJ2-1; D might be TRBD2 (6 bases). This CDR3 comprises 16 residues. With 6 bases removed from V and 7 bases from J, the gap between germline ends came to 22 bases. Germline CDR1 LNHDA, CDR2 SQIVND (reference sequence). The CDR3 region is CASRAVGFSGSNEQFF. Here the CDR3 DNA reads TGTGCCAGTAGGGCCGTCGGGTTTAGCGGATCGAATGAGCAGTTCTTC.

The chain employs TRBV6-1 and TRBJ2-1, with 8 bases fitting TRBD1. Losses at the gene ends were 7 bases for V and 3 bases for J; bases not matched to a gene: 8. The CDR3 runs to 15 residues. Germline V gene data show CDR1 as MNHNS and CDR2 as SASEGT. Here the CDR3 DNA reads TGTGCCAGCACCATTGGACAGGGCCTCTACAATGAGCAGTTCTTC. This sequence encodes CASTIGQGLYNEQFF.

The table lists this clone with a few counts. This rearrangement joins TRBV5-1 to TRBJ2-5; D may be TRBD1 or TRBD2 (5 bases each). Germline V gene data show CDR1 as SGHRS and CDR2 as YFSETQ. This CDR3 has 13 amino acids. The V end lost 0 bases, the J end lost 3 bases, and 6 bases lay between the germline ends. CDR3 protein: CASSLVGEETQYF. The CDR3 DNA is TGCGCCAGCAGCTTGGTGGGGGAAGAGACCCAGTACTTC. Filled out from reference TRBV5-1 and TRBJ2-5, the complete variable domain reads KAGVTQTPRYLIKTRGQQVTLSCSPISGHRSVSWYQQTPGQGLQFLFEYFSETQRNKGNFPGRFSGRQFSNSRSEMNVSTLELGDSALYLCASSLVGEETQYFGPGTRLLVL.

The chain couples TRBV13 to TRBJ2-5; no reliable D call. From germline, CDR1 is PRHDT and CDR2 FYEKMQ (reference sequence). Trimming left V 2 bases short and J 5 bases short, with 6 bases between. CDR3 size: 12 residues. CDR3 sequence reads: CASSLNLETQYF. CDR3 nucleotides: TGTGCCAGCAGCTTAAATTTGGAGACCCAGTACTTC.

This chain uses TRBV19 with TRBJ2-5; 14 bases are a match to TRBD2. Germline CDR1 is LNHDA and CDR2 is SQIVND (reference sequence). The ends lost 3 bases at V and 7 bases at J; junction bases unmatched: 10. The CDR3 loop spans 17 amino acids. The CDR3 spells CASSMRGTSGSEVTQYF. DNA of the CDR3: TGTGCCAGTAGTATGCGGGGGACTAGCGGGAGTGAGGTGACCCAGTACTTC.

The rearrangement uses TRBV6-5 and TRBJ2-2; D uncertain. CDR3 size: 12 residues. Germline assignment: CDR1 MNHEY and CDR2 SVGAGI. The V gene lost 4 bases and the J gene lost 7 bases, with 7 bases spanning the gap. The CDR3 region has the DNA TGTGCCAGCAGTTCTCGAGTCGGGGAGCTGTTTTTT. It yields the protein CASSSRVGELFF.

This chain connects TRBV18 to TRBJ2-4; D gene unclear. Germline V CDR1 and CDR2: KGHSH, LQKENI. This CDR3 is 16 amino acids long. Deletions cut 5 bases from V and 0 bases from J, with 14 bases between. The CDR3 sequence: CASSYGSPLAKNIQYF. CDR3 in DNA: TGTGCCAGCTCATATGGGTCTCCATTAGCCAAAAACATTCAGTACTTC.

This rearrangement joins TRBV6-1 to TRBJ2-3; no clear D. V was clipped by 2 bases and J by 2 bases, with 2 bases between them. CDR1 is MNHNS, CDR2 SASEGT, per germline. The CDR3 consists of 12 residues. DNA of the CDR3: TGTGCCAGCAGTGAAAACACAGATACGCAGTATTTT. It encodes CASSENTDTQYF.

The CDR3 loop reads CASSPMTSGSNEQFF. The CDR3 nucleotides read TGTGCCAGCAGCCCCATGACTAGCGGGAGTAATGAGCAGTTCTTC. This chain joins TRBV7-2 and TRBJ2-1; 12 bases match TRBD2. CDR1 and CDR2 from the germline V gene are SGHTA and FQGNSA. The ends lost 5 bases at V and 7 bases at J; junction bases unmatched: 6. This CDR3 is 15 amino acids long.

V and J are TRBV9 and TRBJ2-2; TRBD2 aligns across 12 bases. Germline-derived CDR1 and CDR2 are SGDLS and YYNGEE. CDR3 length: 15 amino acids. Losses at the gene ends were 6 bases for V and 4 bases for J; bases not matched to a gene: 4. The CDR3 region is CASKLAGGSTGELFF. In nucleotides, the CDR3 is TGTGCCAGCAAACTAGCGGGAGGTAGCACCGGGGAGCTGTTTTTT.

V is TRBV6-5 and J is TRBJ2-2; D remains ambiguous. Trimming removed 2 bases from V and 1 base from J, with 8 bases in between. The germline CDR1 and CDR2 sequences are MNHEY and SVGAGI. The CDR3 is made up of 15 amino acids. The chain's CDR3 is CASSYAGWNTGELFF. Here the CDR3 DNA reads TGTGCCAGCAGTTACGCCGGATGGAACACCGGGGAGCTGTTTTTT.

This chain joins TRBV9 and TRBJ2-1; tentative D call: TRBD1 (5 bases). This CDR3 has 13 residues. Germline CDR1 and CDR2: SGDLS and YYNGEE. V was clipped by 3 bases and J by 4 bases, with 8 bases between them. The CDR3 nucleotides are TGTGCCAGCAGCGCTGGGGCGTACAATGAGCAGTTCTTC. Its protein product is CASSAGAYNEQFF.

This chain joins TRBV19 and TRBJ2-7; TRBD1 agrees at 8 bases. J was trimmed by 2 bases and V by 4 bases; bases with no gene match: 7. Germline assignment: CDR1 LNHDA and CDR2 SQIVND (reference sequence). There are 15 residues in the CDR3. The CDR3 region has the DNA TGTGCCAGTAGTAGGGGTTACAGGGGGACCTACGAGCAGTACTTC. Amino acids: CASSRGYRGTYEQYF.

This rearrangement joins TRBV19 to TRBJ2-7, with D hard to call. The germline gives CDR1 LNHDA, CDR2 SQIVND (reference sequence). The CDR3 consists of 13 residues. Between the trimmed V and J ends, which lost 6 bases and 0 bases, there was a span of 9 bases. CDR3 sequence (DNA): TGTGCCAGTAGGCGACAAAGCTCCTACGAGCAGTACTTC. Its translation is CASRRQSSYEQYF.

The chain has TRBV6-5 and TRBJ2-3, with 9 positions matching TRBD2. Trimming at V came to 5 bases and at J to 0 bases, leaving 3 bases not matched to a gene. Germline values: CDR1 MNHEY, CDR2 SVGAGI. The CDR3 has 15 residues. The CDR3, as DNA: TGTGCCAGCAGTACTAGCGGGTCTAGCACAGATACGCAGTATTTT. It translates to CASSTSGSSTDTQYF.

J is TRBJ1-2 and V is TRBV6-5; possible D gene TRBD1, 6 bases. There are 12 residues in the CDR3. CDR1 is MNHEY, CDR2 SVGAGI, per germline. Trimming shortened V by 4 bases and J by 8 bases, and 11 bases separated the two germline ends. The CDR3 protein is CASSSGAGGYTF. The DNA of the CDR3 is TGTGCCAGCAGTTCGGGGGCGGGCGGCTACACCTTC.

The chain has TRBV9 and TRBJ1-3; D not resolved. The germline gives CDR1 SGDLS, CDR2 YYNGEE. The length of the CDR3 is 11 residues. V gave up 6 bases and J gave up 3 bases, with 4 bases separating them. The CDR3 DNA reads TGTGCCAGCACGAGTGGAAACACCATATATTTT. It yields the protein CASTSGNTIYF.

This clone appeared a few times. V and J are TRBV4-3 and TRBJ1-1, with D perhaps matching TRBD1 (6 bases). The CDR3 loop spans 15 amino acids. Trimming took off 2 bases at V and 6 bases at J, with 16 bases between the two ends. Germline V gene sequence: CDR1 LGHNA, CDR2 YSLEER. CDR3 bases: TGCGCCAGCAGCCAAACGGGGGCAGGGCAGTCTGAAGCTTTCTTT. This gives the protein CASSQTGAGQSEAFF.

The V and J genes are TRBV4-2 and TRBJ1-5; TRBD1 aligns across 7 bases. The CDR3 covers 16 residues. Unmatched junction bases numbered 8, after V lost 4 bases and J lost 2 bases. Germline CDR1 and CDR2: LGHNA and YNFKEQ. CDR3 DNA sequence: TGTGCCAGCAGCCGGGTAACAGGGGAGGGCAATCAGCCCCAGCATTTT. Translated: CASSRVTGEGNQPQHF.

The chain joins TRBV6-4 to TRBJ2-7; TRBD1 might be the D (6 bases). Looked up from germline, CDR1 is MRHNA and CDR2 is SNTAGT. This CDR3 is built from 15 residues. Trimming stripped 3 bases from V and 3 bases from J, with 15 bases between. CDR3 sequence: CASSESHGQNYEQYF. For the CDR3, the DNA is TGTGCCAGCAGTGAATCCCACGGACAGAACTACGAGCAGTACTTC.

The rearrangement joins TRBV5-1 to TRBJ1-1; 9 bases match TRBD1. Trimming removed 2 bases from V and 7 bases from J; junction bases left unmatched: 9. The length of the CDR3 is 15 residues. The germline gives CDR1 SGHRS, CDR2 YFSETQ. The CDR3 region has the DNA TGCGCCAGCAGCTTTACAGGGGGCGCAGGGGATGAAGCTTTCTTT. Amino acids: CASSFTGGAGDEAFF.

The rearrangement joins TRBV6-1 to TRBJ1-1; 8 bases match TRBD1. This CDR3 spans 15 amino acids. Germline V CDR1 and CDR2: MNHNS, SASEGT. With 8 bases clipped from V and 4 bases from J, the junction kept 12 bases outside the gene matches. CDR3 coding DNA: TGTGCCAGCTCCCCCCAGGGGGCGGGCAGCACTGAAGCTTTCTTT. Translating gives CASSPQGAGSTEAFF.

The chain carries TRBV7-9 and TRBJ1-1, with 7 bases identical to TRBD1. This CDR3 is built from 16 residues. Germline CDR1 SEHNR, CDR2 FQNEAQ (reference sequence). Trimming cost V 5 bases and J 1 base; bases outside gene matches: 10. The chain's CDR3 is CASSPGWDSTNTEAFF. The CDR3 nucleotides read TGTGCCAGCAGCCCGGGGTGGGACAGCACGAACACTGAAGCTTTCTTT.

The rearrangement links TRBV7-9 to TRBJ2-5; 8 nucleotides line up with TRBD2. Looked up from germline, CDR1 is SEHNR and CDR2 is FQNEAQ (reference sequence). V trimming: 5 bases; J trimming: 4 bases; junction bases outside the gene matches: 6. CDR3 length: 14 residues. The CDR3 loop reads CASSQGTSGETQYF. The CDR3 nucleotides are TGTGCCAGCAGCCAGGGGACTAGTGGAGAGACCCAGTACTTC.